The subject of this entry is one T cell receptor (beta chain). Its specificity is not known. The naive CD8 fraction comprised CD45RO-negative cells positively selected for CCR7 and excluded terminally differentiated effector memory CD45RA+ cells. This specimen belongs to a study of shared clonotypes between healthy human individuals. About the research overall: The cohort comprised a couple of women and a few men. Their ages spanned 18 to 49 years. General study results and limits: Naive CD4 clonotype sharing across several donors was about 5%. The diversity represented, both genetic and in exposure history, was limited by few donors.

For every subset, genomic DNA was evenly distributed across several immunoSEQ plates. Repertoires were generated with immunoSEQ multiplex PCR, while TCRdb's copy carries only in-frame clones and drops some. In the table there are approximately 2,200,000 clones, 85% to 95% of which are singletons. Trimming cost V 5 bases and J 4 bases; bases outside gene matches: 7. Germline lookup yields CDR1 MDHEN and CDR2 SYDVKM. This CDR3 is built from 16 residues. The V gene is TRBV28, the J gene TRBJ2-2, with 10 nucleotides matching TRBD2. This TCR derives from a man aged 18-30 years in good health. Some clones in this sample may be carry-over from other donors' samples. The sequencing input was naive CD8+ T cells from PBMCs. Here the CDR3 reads CASSPQREGGTGELFF. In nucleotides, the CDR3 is TGTGCCAGCAGTCCCCAGCGGGAGGGCGGCACCGGGGAGCTGTTTTTT.